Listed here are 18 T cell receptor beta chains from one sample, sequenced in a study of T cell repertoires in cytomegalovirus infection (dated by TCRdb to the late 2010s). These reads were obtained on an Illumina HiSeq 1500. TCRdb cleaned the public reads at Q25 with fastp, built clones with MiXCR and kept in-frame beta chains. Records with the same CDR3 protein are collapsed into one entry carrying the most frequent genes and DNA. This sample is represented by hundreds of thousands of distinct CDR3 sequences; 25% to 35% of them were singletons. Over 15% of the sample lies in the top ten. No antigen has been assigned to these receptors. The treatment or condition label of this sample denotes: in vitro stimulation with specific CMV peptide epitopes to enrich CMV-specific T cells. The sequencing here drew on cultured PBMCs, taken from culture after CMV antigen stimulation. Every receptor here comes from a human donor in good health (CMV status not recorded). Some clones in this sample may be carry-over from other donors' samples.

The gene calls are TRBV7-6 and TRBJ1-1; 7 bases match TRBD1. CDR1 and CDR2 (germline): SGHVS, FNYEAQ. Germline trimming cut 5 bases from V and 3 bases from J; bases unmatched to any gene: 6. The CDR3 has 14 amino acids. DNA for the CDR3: TGTGCCAGCAGCAGGGGGCAGGGGTACACTGAAGCTTTCTTT. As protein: CASSRGQGYTEAFF.

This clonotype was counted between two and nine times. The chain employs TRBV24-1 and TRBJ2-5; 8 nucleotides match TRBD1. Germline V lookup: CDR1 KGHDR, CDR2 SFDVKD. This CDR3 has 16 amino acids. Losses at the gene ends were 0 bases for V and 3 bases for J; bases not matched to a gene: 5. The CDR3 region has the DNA TGTGCCACCAGTGATTTGAGGGACAGGAAGAAAGAGACCCAGTACTTC. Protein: CATSDLRDRKKETQYF.

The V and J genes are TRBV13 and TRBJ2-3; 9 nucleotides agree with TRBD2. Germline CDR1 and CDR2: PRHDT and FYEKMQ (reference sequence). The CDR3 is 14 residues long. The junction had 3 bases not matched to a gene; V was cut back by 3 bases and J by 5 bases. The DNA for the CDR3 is TGTGCCAGCAGCTTTAGCGGGAGTGGAGATACGCAGTATTTT. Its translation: CASSFSGSGDTQYF.

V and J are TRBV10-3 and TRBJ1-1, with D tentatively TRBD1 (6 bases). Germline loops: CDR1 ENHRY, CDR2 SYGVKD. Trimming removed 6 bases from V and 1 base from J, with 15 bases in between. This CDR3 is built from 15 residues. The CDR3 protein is CAISKGQPQNTEAFF. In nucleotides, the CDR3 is TGTGCCATCAGCAAAGGACAGCCCCAGAACACTGAAGCTTTCTTT.

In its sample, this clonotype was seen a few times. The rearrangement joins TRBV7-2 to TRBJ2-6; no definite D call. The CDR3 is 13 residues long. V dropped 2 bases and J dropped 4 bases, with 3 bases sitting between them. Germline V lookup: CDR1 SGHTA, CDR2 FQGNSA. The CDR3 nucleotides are TGTGCCAGCAGCTTATTCGGGGCCAACGTCCTGACTTTC. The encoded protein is CASSLFGANVLTF.

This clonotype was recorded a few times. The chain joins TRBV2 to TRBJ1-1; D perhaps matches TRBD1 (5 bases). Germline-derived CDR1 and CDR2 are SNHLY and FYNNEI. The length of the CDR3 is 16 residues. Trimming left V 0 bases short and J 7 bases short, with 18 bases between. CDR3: CASSEALGTDSREAFF. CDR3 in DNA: TGTGCCAGCAGTGAAGCGCTTGGGACGGATAGCCGTGAAGCTTTCTTT.

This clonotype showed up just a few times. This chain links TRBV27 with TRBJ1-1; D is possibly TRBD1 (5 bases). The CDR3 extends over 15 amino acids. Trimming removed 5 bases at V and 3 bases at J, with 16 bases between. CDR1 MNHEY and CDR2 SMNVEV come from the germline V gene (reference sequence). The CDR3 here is CASSTRTGGDTEAFF. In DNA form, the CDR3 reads TGTGCCAGCAGTACTCGGACGGGAGGGGACACTGAAGCTTTCTTT.

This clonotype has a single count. CDR3 DNA sequence: TGTGCCACCAGTGATTTGGGACAGGGTGGTGAGCAGTTCTTC. This gives the protein CATSDLGQGGEQFF. The chain links TRBV24-1 to TRBJ2-1; 8 bases align to TRBD1. Trimming took 0 bases from V and 9 from J; bases not matched to a gene: 3. The germline gives CDR1 KGHDR, CDR2 SFDVKD. CDR3 size: 14 residues.

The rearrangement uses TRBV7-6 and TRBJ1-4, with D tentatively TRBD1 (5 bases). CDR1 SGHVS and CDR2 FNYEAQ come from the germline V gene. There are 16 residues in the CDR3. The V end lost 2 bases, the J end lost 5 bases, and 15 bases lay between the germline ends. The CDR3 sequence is CASSLSIPQVNEKLFF. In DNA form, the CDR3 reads TGTGCCAGCAGCTTAAGTATCCCACAGGTCAATGAAAAACTGTTTTTT. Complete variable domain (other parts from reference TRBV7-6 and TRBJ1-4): GAGVSQSPRYKVTKRGQDVALRCDPISGHVSLYWYRQALGQGPEFLTYFNYEAQQDKSGLPNDRFSAERPEGSISTLTIQRTEQRDSAMYRCASSLSIPQVNEKLFFGSGTQLSVL.

The CDR3 DNA sequence: TGTGCCAGCAGCTCCCTCTTTCCGCGGGAGAAGACCCAGTACTTC. Amino acids: CASSSLFPREKTQYF. The J gene is TRBJ2-5, the V gene TRBV28, with TRBD2 matching over 7 bases. J gave up 6 bases and V 6 bases, and 13 bases lay outside the gene matches. CDR1 MDHEN and CDR2 SYDVKM come from the germline V gene. The CDR3 sequence is 15 residues long.

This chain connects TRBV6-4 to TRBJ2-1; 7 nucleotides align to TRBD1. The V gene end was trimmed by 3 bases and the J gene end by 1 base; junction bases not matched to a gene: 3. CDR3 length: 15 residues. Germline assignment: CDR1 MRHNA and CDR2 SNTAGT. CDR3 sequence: CASSEQGLSYNEQFF. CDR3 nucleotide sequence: TGTGCCAGCAGTGAACAGGGGCTGTCCTACAATGAGCAGTTCTTC.

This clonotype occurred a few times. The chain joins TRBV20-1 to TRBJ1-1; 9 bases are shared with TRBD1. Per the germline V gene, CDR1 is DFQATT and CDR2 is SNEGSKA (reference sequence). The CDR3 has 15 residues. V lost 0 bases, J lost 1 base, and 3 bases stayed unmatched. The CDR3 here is CSARDADRGNTEAFF. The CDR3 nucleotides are TGCAGTGCTAGAGATGCGGACAGGGGGAACACTGAAGCTTTCTTT.

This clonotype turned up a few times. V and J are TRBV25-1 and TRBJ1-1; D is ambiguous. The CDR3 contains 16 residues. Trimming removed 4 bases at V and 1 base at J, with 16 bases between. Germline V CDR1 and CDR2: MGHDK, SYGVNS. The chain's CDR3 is CASSGSASRTNTEAFF. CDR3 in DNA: TGTGCCAGCAGTGGGAGTGCATCTCGGACGAACACTGAAGCTTTCTTT.

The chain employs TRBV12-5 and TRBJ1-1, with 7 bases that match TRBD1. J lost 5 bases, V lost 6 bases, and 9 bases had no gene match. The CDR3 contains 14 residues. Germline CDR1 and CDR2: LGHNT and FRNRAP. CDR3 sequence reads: CASGNRQGGTEAFF. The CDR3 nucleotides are TGTGCTAGTGGCAATCGACAGGGTGGGACTGAAGCTTTCTTT. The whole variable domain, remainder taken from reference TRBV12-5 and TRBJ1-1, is DARVTQTPRHKVTEMGQEVTMRCQPILGHNTVFWYRQTMMQGLELLAYFRNRAPLDDSGMPKDRFSAEMPDATLATLKIQPSEPRDSAVYFCASGNRQGGTEAFFGQGTRLTVV.

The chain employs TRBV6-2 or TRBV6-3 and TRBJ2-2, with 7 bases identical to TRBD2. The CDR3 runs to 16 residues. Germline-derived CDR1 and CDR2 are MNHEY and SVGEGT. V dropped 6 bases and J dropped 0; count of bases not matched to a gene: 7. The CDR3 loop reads CASRLAAATNTGELFF. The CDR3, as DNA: TGTGCCAGCAGGCTAGCGGCCGCGACGAACACCGGGGAGCTGTTTTTT.

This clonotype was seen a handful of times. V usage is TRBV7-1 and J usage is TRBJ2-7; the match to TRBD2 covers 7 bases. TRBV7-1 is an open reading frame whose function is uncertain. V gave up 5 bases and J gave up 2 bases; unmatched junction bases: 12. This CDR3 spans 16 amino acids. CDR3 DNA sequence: TGTGCCAGCAGCCCTCCCCCAGGCGGGGGTCCCTACGAGCAGTACTTC. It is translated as CASSPPPGGGPYEQYF.

The CDR3 DNA reads TGTGCCAGCCGGGGACTAGCGGTCTCCTACAATGAGCAGTTCTTC. Amino acid sequence: CASRGLAVSYNEQFF. The rearrangement joins TRBV3-1 to TRBJ2-1, with 11 bases fitting TRBD2. Per the germline V gene, CDR1 is LGHDT and CDR2 is YNNKEL (reference sequence). There are 15 residues in the CDR3. V dropped 8 bases and J dropped 0; count of bases not matched to a gene: 3.

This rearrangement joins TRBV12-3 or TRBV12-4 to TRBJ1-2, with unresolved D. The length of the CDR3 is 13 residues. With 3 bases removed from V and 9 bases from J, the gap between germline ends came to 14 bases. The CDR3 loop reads CASSLALGSSYTF. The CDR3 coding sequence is TGTGCCAGCAGTTTGGCCCTGGGCAGTAGCTACACCTTC.